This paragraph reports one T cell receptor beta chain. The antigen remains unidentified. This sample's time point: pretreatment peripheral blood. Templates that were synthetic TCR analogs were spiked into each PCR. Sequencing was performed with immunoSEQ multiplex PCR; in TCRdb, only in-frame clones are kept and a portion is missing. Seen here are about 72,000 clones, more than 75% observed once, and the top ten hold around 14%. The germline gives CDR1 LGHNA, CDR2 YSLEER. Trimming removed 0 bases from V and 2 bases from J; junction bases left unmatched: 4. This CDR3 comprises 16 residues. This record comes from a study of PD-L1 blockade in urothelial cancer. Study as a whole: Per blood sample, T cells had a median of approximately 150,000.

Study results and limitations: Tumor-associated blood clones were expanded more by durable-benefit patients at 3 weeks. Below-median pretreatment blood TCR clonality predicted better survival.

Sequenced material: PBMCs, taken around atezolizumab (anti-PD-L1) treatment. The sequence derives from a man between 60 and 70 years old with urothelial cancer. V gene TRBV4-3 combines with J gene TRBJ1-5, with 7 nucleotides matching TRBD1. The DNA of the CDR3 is TGCGCCAGCAGCCAAGATTATGACAGGGGCAATCAGCCCCAGCATTTT. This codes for CASSQDYDRGNQPQHF.